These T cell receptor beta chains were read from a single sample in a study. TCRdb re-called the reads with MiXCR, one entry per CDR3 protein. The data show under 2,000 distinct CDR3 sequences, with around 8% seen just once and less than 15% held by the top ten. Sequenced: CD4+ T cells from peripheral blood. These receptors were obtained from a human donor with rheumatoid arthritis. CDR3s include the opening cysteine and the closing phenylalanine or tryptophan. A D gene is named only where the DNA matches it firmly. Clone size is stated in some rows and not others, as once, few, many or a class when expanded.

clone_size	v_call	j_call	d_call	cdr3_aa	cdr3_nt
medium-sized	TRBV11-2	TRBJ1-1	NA	CASSRERDVEAFF	TGTGCCAGCAGCCGAGAGCGGGACGTTGAAGCTTTCTTT
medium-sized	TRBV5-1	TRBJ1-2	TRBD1	CASSLGQGVGGYTF	TGCGCCAGCAGCTTGGGACAGGGGGTCGGTGGCTACACCTTC
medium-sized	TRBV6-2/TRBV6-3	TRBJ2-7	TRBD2	CASSRLAGIYEQYF	TGTGCCAGCAGCAGACTAGCGGGGATCTACGAGCAGTACTTC
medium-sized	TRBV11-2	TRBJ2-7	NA	CASSSGTGVSSYEQYF	TGTGCCAGCAGCTCCGGAACGGGAGTATCATCCTACGAGCAGTACTTC
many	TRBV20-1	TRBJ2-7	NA	CSATPAVADGYEQYF	TGCAGTGCTACCCCCGCGGTAGCGGACGGTTACGAGCAGTACTTC
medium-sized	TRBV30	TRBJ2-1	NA	CAWSWRRHNEQFF	TGTGCCTGGAGTTGGAGGCGTCACAATGAGCAGTTCTTC
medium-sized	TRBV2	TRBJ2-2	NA	CASRTGTGTGELFF	TGTGCCAGCAGAACCGGGACGGGCACCGGGGAGCTGTTTTTT
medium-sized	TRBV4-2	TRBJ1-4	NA	CASSQRGTNEKLFF	TGTGCCAGCAGCCAACGGGGGACTAATGAAAAACTGTTTTTT
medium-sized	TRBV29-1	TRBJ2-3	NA	CSVGQLADTQYF	TGCAGCGTTGGACAGCTCGCAGATACGCAGTATTTT
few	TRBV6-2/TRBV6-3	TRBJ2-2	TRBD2	CASSYPSPGTRDTGELFF	TGTGCCAGCAGTTACCCATCCCCCGGGACTAGGGACACCGGGGAGCTGTTTTTT
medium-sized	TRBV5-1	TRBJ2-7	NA	CASSRGGAAGTLAYEQYF	TGCGCCAGCAGCAGGGGGGGGGCAGCCGGGACTCTTGCCTACGAGCAGTACTTC
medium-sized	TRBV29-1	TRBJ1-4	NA	CSVERQSTNEKLFF	TGCAGCGTCGAACGACAGTCAACTAATGAAAAACTGTTTTTT
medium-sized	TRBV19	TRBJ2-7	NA	CATGKGSEQYF	TGTGCCACAGGGAAAGGATCCGAGCAGTACTTC
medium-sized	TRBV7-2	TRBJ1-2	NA	CASSFSGRYTF	TGTGCCAGCAGCTTTTCCGGGCGCTACACCTTC
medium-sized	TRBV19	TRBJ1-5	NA	CASSPSGRALNQPQHF	TGTGCCAGTAGTCCCTCAGGCAGGGCCCTCAATCAGCCCCAGCATTTT
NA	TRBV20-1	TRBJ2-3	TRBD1	CSASWTGGIPDTQYF	TGCAGTGCTAGCTGGACAGGGGGCATCCCAGATACGCAGTATTTT
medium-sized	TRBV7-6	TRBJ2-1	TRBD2	CASSLLVSLAGVHNEQFF	TGTGCCAGCAGCTTACTAGTATCGCTAGCGGGAGTACACAATGAGCAGTTCTTC
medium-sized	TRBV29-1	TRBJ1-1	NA	CSVEGRETEAFF	TGCAGCGTTGAGGGCAGGGAGACTGAAGCTTTCTTT
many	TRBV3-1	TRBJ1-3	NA	CASSQQTGNTIYF	TGTGCCAGCAGCCAACAGACAGGAAACACCATATATTTT
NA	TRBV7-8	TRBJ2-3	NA	CASSLGTLESRGTDTQYF	TGTGCCAGCAGCTTAGGGACTTTGGAGTCACGAGGCACAGATACGCAGTATTTT
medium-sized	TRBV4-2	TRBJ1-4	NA	CASSQDRTNEKLFF	TGTGCCAGCAGCCAAGATCGCACTAATGAAAAACTGTTTTTT
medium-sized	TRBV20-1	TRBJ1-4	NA	CSAIHPRRYNEKLFF	TGCAGTGCTATCCATCCCAGACGGTATAATGAAAAACTGTTTTTT
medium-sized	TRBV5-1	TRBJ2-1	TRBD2	CASSPSGTSGNEQFF	TGCGCCAGCAGCCCATCCGGGACTAGCGGGAATGAGCAGTTCTTC
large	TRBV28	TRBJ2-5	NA	CASSSPLGETQYF	TGTGCCAGCAGTTCCCCCTTAGGCGAGACCCAGTACTTC
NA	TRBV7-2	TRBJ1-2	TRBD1	CASSRRDRPVYGYTF	TGTGCCAGCAGCCGGCGGGACAGACCCGTCTATGGCTACACCTTC
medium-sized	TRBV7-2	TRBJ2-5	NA	CASREREETQYF	TGTGCCAGCAGGGAAAGGGAAGAGACCCAGTACTTC
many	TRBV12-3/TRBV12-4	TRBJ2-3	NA	CASRNYRTSLDTQYF	TGTGCCAGCAGGAATTATCGAACCTCTCTAGATACGCAGTATTTT
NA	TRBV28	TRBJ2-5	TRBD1	CASSLDRGETQYF	TGTGCCAGCAGTTTAGACAGGGGAGAGACCCAGTACTTC
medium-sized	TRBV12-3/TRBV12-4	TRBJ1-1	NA	CASNRMNTEAFF	TGTGCCAGCAATCGAATGAACACTGAAGCTTTCTTT
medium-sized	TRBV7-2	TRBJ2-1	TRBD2	CASSSGVGSYNEQFF	TGTGCCAGCAGTAGCGGGGTGGGCTCCTACAATGAGCAGTTCTTC
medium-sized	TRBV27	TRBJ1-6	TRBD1	CASSPDRGGYNSPLHF	TGTGCCAGCAGTCCCGACAGGGGGGGATATAATTCACCCCTCCACTTT
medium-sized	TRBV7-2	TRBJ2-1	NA	CASSLKQGYEQFF	TGTGCCAGCAGCTTAAAACAGGGTTATGAGCAGTTCTTC
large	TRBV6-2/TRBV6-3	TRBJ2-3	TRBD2	CASSYGLAGPRSSTDTQYF	TGTGCCAGCAGTTACGGACTAGCGGGGCCGCGGTCTAGCACAGATACGCAGTATTTT
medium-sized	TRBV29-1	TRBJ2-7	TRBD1	CSVEDRGRYEQYF	TGCAGCGTTGAAGACAGGGGGCGATACGAGCAGTACTTC
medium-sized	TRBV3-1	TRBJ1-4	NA	CASSGGPNEKLFF	TGTGCCAGCAGCGGGGGCCCAAATGAAAAACTGTTTTTT
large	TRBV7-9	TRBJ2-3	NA	CASSPGARTTDTQYF	TGTGCCAGCAGCCCAGGGGCGAGAACCACAGATACGCAGTATTTT
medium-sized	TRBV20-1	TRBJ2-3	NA	CSASEGTDTQYF	TGCAGTGCTAGTGAGGGGACAGATACGCAGTATTTT
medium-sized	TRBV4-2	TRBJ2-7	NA	CASSQERTRGSYEQYF	TGTGCCAGCAGCCAAGAAAGGACCAGGGGCTCCTACGAGCAGTACTTC
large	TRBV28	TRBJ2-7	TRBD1	CASSYKGQGKYEQYF	TGTGCCAGCAGTTACAAGGGACAGGGAAAATACGAGCAGTACTTC
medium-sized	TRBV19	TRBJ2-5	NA	CAGPQGKETQYF	TGTGCCGGGCCCCAGGGGAAAGAGACCCAGTACTTC
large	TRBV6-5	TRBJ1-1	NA	CASRPTGDGEAFF	TGTGCCAGCAGGCCTACCGGGGACGGTGAAGCTTTCTTT
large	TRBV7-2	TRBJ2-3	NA	CASSPTMRDTQYF	TGTGCCAGCAGCCCCACTATGCGGGATACGCAGTATTTT
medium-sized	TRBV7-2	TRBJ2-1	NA	CASSLRRPATGPARIYNEQFF	TGTGCCAGCAGCTTAAGAAGGCCGGCTACCGGACCCGCTAGAATTTACAATGAGCAGTTCTTC
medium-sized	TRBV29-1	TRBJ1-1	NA	CSVEDQGNTEAFF	TGCAGCGTTGAAGATCAGGGGAACACTGAAGCTTTCTTT
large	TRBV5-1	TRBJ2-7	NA	CASSPTGYEQYF	TGCGCCAGCAGTCCGACGGGCTACGAGCAGTACTTC
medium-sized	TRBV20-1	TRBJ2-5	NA	CSALSTGIETQYF	TGCAGTGCTTTGAGCACAGGGATAGAGACCCAGTACTTC
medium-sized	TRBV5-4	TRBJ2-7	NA	CASSLRRSSSYEQYF	TGTGCCAGCAGCCTCCGGAGGTCTAGCTCCTACGAGCAGTACTTC
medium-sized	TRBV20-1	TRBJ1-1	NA	CSARDLRTVFEAFF	TGCAGTGCTAGAGATCTTCGGACAGTTTTTGAAGCTTTCTTT
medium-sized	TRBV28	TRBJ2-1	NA	CASSLLNEQFF	TGTGCCAGCAGTCTCCTCAATGAGCAGTTCTTC
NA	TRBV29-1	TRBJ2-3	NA	CSVGPRGAGDTDTQYF	TGCAGCGTTGGACCTCGGGGGGCGGGAGACACAGATACGCAGTATTTT
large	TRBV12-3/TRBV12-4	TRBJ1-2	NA	CASSFRAGGYGYTF	TGTGCCAGCAGTTTTAGGGCGGGAGGCTATGGCTACACCTTC
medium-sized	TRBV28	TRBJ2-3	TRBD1	CASSLGQGMTDTQYF	TGTGCCAGCAGTTTAGGACAGGGCATGACAGATACGCAGTATTTT
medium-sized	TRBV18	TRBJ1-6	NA	CASSQLEGGSSPLHF	TGTGCCAGCTCACAGCTGGAGGGGGGATCTTCACCCCTCCACTTT